The 29 T cell receptor beta chains presented below share a single source sample, sequenced in a study of shared clonotypes between healthy human individuals. Profiling relied on immunoSEQ multiplex PCR, and the TCRdb table lists in-frame clones only, not all of them. This table has roughly 1 million clones, roughly 74% appearing once. Sequencing was carried out using memory CD4+ T cells from PBMCs. Noted subset: CD45RA-negative fraction. The receptors derive from a man younger than 35 in good health. Some clones in this sample may be carry-over from other donors' samples.

CDR3 amino acids: CASSSPGKTTDTQYF. CDR3 nucleotides: TGTGCCAGCAGTTCCCCGGGGAAAACGACAGATACGCAGTATTTT. The rearrangement uses TRBV28 and TRBJ2-3, with TRBD2 as a possible D gene (5 bases). V was trimmed by 4 bases and J by 3 bases, leaving 14 bases between them. Germline V lookup: CDR1 MDHEN, CDR2 SYDVKM. This CDR3 spans 15 amino acids.

This chain joins TRBV7-3 and TRBJ2-7; D tentatively reads TRBD1 or TRBD2 (5 bases each). The CDR3 has 17 amino acids. Trimming shortened V by 1 base and J by 6 bases, and 22 bases separated the two germline ends. CDR1 and CDR2 from the germline V gene are SGHTA and FQGTGA. CDR3 sequence (DNA): TGTGCCAGCAGCTTAAGCGGTCGCGGTCGGGGCTCGGGCGAGCAGTACTTC. It is translated as CASSLSGRGRGSGEQYF.

J is TRBJ2-7 and V is TRBV28; a weak D match, TRBD2 (6 bases). Trimming shortened V by 2 bases and J by 2 bases, and 13 bases separated the two germline ends. Per the germline V gene, CDR1 is MDHEN and CDR2 is SYDVKM. The CDR3 sequence is 15 residues long. CDR3 nucleotide sequence: TGTGCCAGCAGTTTAGTTAGCGGTGCCACCTACGAGCAGTACTTC. Translation gives CASSLVSGATYEQYF.

The rearrangement joins TRBV28 to TRBJ2-7, with TRBD1 as a possible D gene (5 bases). V gave up 6 bases and J gave up 1 base, with 16 bases separating them. The CDR3 contains 15 residues. CDR1 and CDR2 (germline): MDHEN, SYDVKM. The CDR3 protein is CASRTGRQKSYEQYF. DNA for the CDR3: TGTGCCAGCAGAACCGGACGACAGAAATCCTACGAGCAGTACTTC.

This chain joins TRBV28 and TRBJ2-3; 8 bases agree with TRBD2. CDR3 length equals 16 residues. J gave up 1 base and V 7 bases, and 10 bases lay outside the gene matches. CDR1 is MDHEN and CDR2 is SYDVKM in the germline V gene. Here the CDR3 reads CASNPRRGVGTDTQYF. The CDR3 nucleotides are TGTGCCAGCAATCCCCGGCGGGGGGTCGGCACAGATACGCAGTATTTT.

The chain recombines TRBV27 with TRBJ2-1; TRBD2 matches at 10 bases. Germline V gives CDR1 MNHEY, CDR2 SMNVEV (reference sequence). The CDR3 runs 17 residues. J gave up 0 bases and V 6 bases, and 8 bases lay outside the gene matches. Here the CDR3 reads CASSRLPSGSSYNEQFF. DNA for the CDR3: TGTGCCAGCAGCCGGCTCCCTAGCGGGAGCTCCTACAATGAGCAGTTCTTC.

The V gene is TRBV5-1, the J gene TRBJ1-4, with TRBD1 as a possible D gene (5 bases). Germline V CDR1 and CDR2: SGHRS, YFSETQ. There are 14 residues in the CDR3. V gave up 1 base and J gave up 8 bases, with 12 bases separating them. CDR3 in amino acids: CASSLMGVQEKLFF. The CDR3 nucleotides read TGCGCCAGCAGCTTGATGGGGGTTCAAGAAAAACTGTTTTTT.

The chain joins TRBV7-3 to TRBJ2-5; a weak D match, TRBD2 (6 bases). The germline gives CDR1 SGHTA, CDR2 FQGTGA. The V gene lost 5 bases and the J gene lost 2 bases, with 15 bases spanning the gap. The CDR3 is made up of 15 amino acids. CDR3 protein: CASSPQWGTQETQYF. In nucleotides, the CDR3 is TGTGCCAGCAGCCCCCAGTGGGGGACTCAAGAGACCCAGTACTTC. Based on the CDR3 plus reference TRBV7-3 and TRBJ2-5, the full variable domain is GAGVSQTPSNKVTEKGKYVELRCDPISGHTALYWYRQSLGQGPEFLIYFQGTGAADDSGLPNDRFFAVRPEGSVSTLKIQRTERGDSAVYLCASSPQWGTQETQYFGPGTRLLVL.

This clone was seen just once. CDR3 residues: CASSSGTGGEAQYF. The CDR3 DNA follows: TGTGCCAGCAGCTCGGGGACAGGGGGGGAGGCCCAGTACTTC. J is TRBJ2-5 and V is TRBV7-9, with TRBD1 matching over 11 bases. Germline loops: CDR1 SEHNR, CDR2 FQNEAQ (reference sequence). This CDR3 has 14 residues. Unmatched junction bases numbered 7, after V lost 4 bases and J lost 9 bases.

This chain joins TRBV6-5 and TRBJ2-2; 8 bases match TRBD2. Germline-derived CDR1 and CDR2 are MNHEY and SVGAGI. The J segment lost 5 bases and the V segment lost 8 bases, leaving 7 bases of the junction unmatched. The CDR3 loop spans 14 amino acids. CDR3 loop: CASQAGAGTGELFF. CDR3 DNA: TGTGCCAGCCAAGCGGGGGCGGGAACCGGGGAGCTGTTTTTT.

This chain joins TRBV5-8 and TRBJ2-4; no reliable D call. The V end lost 4 bases, the J end lost 0 bases, and 17 bases lay between the germline ends. Germline V gene lookup returns CDR1 SGHTS and CDR2 YDEGEE. This CDR3 contains 17 residues. CDR3 sequence reads: CASSRKANLLAKNIQYF. In DNA, the CDR3 is TGTGCCAGCAGCCGTAAGGCGAATTTACTAGCCAAAAACATTCAGTACTTC.

About this clone itself: This is likely an artifact of a read error, given a far larger clone one base away. The sample contains more than one DNA sequence encoding this CDR3. The chain couples TRBV7-9 to TRBJ2-5; D gene unclear. V shed 3 bases and J shed 5 bases, with 4 bases lying between them. The CDR3 consists of 11 residues. Germline-derived CDR1 and CDR2 are SEHNR and FQNEAQ (reference sequence). The CDR3 sequence: CASSFSETQYF. The CDR3, as DNA: TGTGCCAGCAGCTTCTCGGAGACCCAGTACTTC.

The gene calls are TRBV9 and TRBJ2-1; no definite D call. Germline V lookup: CDR1 SGDLS, CDR2 YYNGEE. V was clipped by 0 bases and J by 12 bases, with 19 bases between them. This CDR3 contains 15 residues. The DNA for the CDR3 is TGTGCCAGCAGCGTAGCCCGTGGTGGAGAAATGGGGCAGTTCTTC. Residues: CASSVARGGEMGQFF. Variable domain in full (rest from reference TRBV9 and TRBJ2-1): DSGVTQTPKHLITATGQRVTLRCSPRSGDLSVYWYQQSLDQGLQFLIQYYNGEERAKGNILERFSAQQFPDLHSELNLSSLELGDSALYFCASSVARGGEMGQFFGPGTRLTVL.

The chain recombines TRBV28 with TRBJ2-3, with TRBD2 matching 10 bases. Trimming at V came to 3 bases and at J to 2 bases, leaving 5 bases not matched to a gene. The CDR3 has 16 residues. In germline, CDR1 is MDHEN, CDR2 SYDVKM. CDR3 sequence reads: CASSFGLAGATDTQYF. CDR3 bases: TGTGCCAGCAGTTTCGGTCTAGCGGGGGCCACAGATACGCAGTATTTT.

The chain recombines TRBV5-1 with TRBJ2-5; 7 bases fit TRBD1. The V gene's germline CDR1 is SGHRS and CDR2 YFSETQ. With V trimmed by 1 base and J by 5 bases, 14 bases remained unmatched. The CDR3 consists of 17 residues. CDR3 in amino acids: CASSLLLGTDVSETQYF. Written as DNA, the CDR3 is TGCGCCAGCAGCTTGCTCTTGGGGACAGACGTAAGCGAGACCCAGTACTTC.

The chain recombines TRBV5-1 with TRBJ2-7; D may be TRBD1 (6 bases). Germline V gene sequence: CDR1 SGHRS, CDR2 YFSETQ. The CDR3 spans 19 residues. V was shortened by 4 bases and J by 3 bases, with 29 bases between the two germline ends. The CDR3 here is CASSPGAAGKESRIYEQYF. DNA of the CDR3: TGCGCCAGCAGCCCAGGGGCCGCCGGTAAGGAGTCACGCATCTACGAGCAGTACTTC.

The V and J genes are TRBV10-1 and TRBJ2-7; D is unclear. The CDR3 consists of 11 residues. CDR1 is WNHNN and CDR2 is SYGVQD in the germline V gene (reference sequence). Deletions cut 9 bases from V and 2 bases from J, with 8 bases between. The CDR3 is CASRRPYEQYF. CDR3 DNA: TGCGCCAGTCGACGGCCCTACGAGCAGTACTTC.

The table lists this clone with a few counts. This chain joins TRBV10-3 and TRBJ2-3; D might be TRBD1 or TRBD2, each matching 5 bases. The CDR3 sequence is 14 residues long. The germline V gene encodes CDR1 ENHRY and CDR2 SYGVKD. Trimming took 4 bases from V and 3 from J, leaving 11 bases between them. The CDR3, as DNA: TGTGCCATCAGTGGACAGCGGAAGACAGATACGCAGTATTTT. It translates to CAISGQRKTDTQYF.

This chain joins TRBV29-1 and TRBJ1-2, with 9 bases lining up with TRBD1. This CDR3 contains 14 residues. The germline gives CDR1 SQVTM, CDR2 ANQGSEA. V lost 2 bases, J lost 2 bases, and 3 bases stayed unmatched. The CDR3 DNA is TGCAGCGTTGAAAAGGGACAGGGCAACTATGGCTACACCTTC. This sequence encodes CSVEKGQGNYGYTF.

The V gene is TRBV30, the J gene TRBJ2-1; 10 nucleotides align to TRBD2. The CDR3 loop spans 15 amino acids. CDR1 GTSNPN and CDR2 SVGIG come from the germline V gene (reference sequence). The V gene end was trimmed by 2 bases and the J gene end by 0 bases; junction bases not matched to a gene: 1. The CDR3 here is CAWSTSGVSYNEQFF. The CDR3 coding sequence is TGTGCCTGGAGTACTAGCGGGGTCTCCTACAATGAGCAGTTCTTC.

This clone has only a few counts. This chain links TRBV27 with TRBJ1-2; 8 bases line up with TRBD1. V lost 3 bases and J lost 7; bases outside the gene matches: 4. Per germline, CDR1 MNHEY and CDR2 SMNVEV (reference sequence). This CDR3 contains 13 residues. The CDR3 loop reads CASSFQGAGGYTF. As DNA, the CDR3 is TGTGCCAGCAGTTTCCAGGGGGCGGGTGGCTACACCTTC.

The V gene is TRBV7-3, the J gene TRBJ2-7, with 10 bases that match TRBD2. Germline-derived CDR1 and CDR2 are SGHTA and FQGTGA. J was trimmed by 6 bases and V by 5 bases; bases with no gene match: 7. This CDR3 region has 14 residues. CDR3 in amino acids: CASSAGTSVGEQYF. Written as DNA, the CDR3 is TGTGCCAGCAGCGCCGGGACTAGCGTAGGCGAGCAGTACTTC.

The sample holds a few counts of this clone. The gene calls are TRBV18 and TRBJ1-1, with D possibly being TRBD1 (5 bases). CDR1 KGHSH and CDR2 LQKENI come from the germline V gene. V gave up 4 bases and J gave up 5 bases, with 20 bases separating them. CDR3 length equals 16 residues. As DNA, the CDR3 is TGTGCCAGCTCACAAAGACCTGGGACTCCGAAGACTGAAGCTTTCTTT. Encoded protein: CASSQRPGTPKTEAFF.

V usage is TRBV11-2 and J usage is TRBJ2-7; D call uncertain. CDR3 length: 17 amino acids. Looked up from germline, CDR1 is SGHAT and CDR2 is FQNNGV. V lost 5 bases to trimming and J lost 0 bases, with 20 bases between them. The CDR3, as DNA: TGTGCCAGCAGCCAACTTAGTGGTGGCGTAGGCTCCTACGAGCAGTACTTC. Protein product: CASSQLSGGVGSYEQYF.

This rearrangement joins TRBV9 to TRBJ2-6, with a weak D call TRBD2 (6 bases). The CDR3 covers 19 residues. Trimming shortened V by 5 bases and J by 1 base, and 22 bases separated the two germline ends. In germline, CDR1 is SGDLS, CDR2 YYNGEE. The CDR3 is CASSGAGRPGGSGANVLTF. The CDR3 DNA reads as TGTGCCAGCAGTGGGGCCGGACGTCCCGGAGGGTCTGGGGCCAACGTCCTGACTTTC.

The chain links TRBV4-1 to TRBJ2-2, with 12 bases matching TRBD2. The CDR3 has 17 amino acids. The V segment lost 3 bases and the J segment 1 base; nucleotides outside the gene matches: 3. CDR1 MGHRA and CDR2 YSYEKL come from the germline V gene. CDR3 nucleotide sequence: TGCGCCAGCAGCCAGTTGACTAGCGGGAGGAACACCGGGGAGCTGTTTTTT. Protein product: CASSQLTSGRNTGELFF.

This clone was seen only once. J is TRBJ2-3 and V is TRBV7-3; 8 nucleotides agree with TRBD1. This CDR3 has 16 residues. V was pared by 5 bases and J by 3 bases, with 10 bases of the junction left unmatched. Germline V gives CDR1 SGHTA, CDR2 FQGTGA. CDR3 sequence: CASSRETGALTDTQYF. The CDR3 DNA reads TGTGCCAGCAGCCGGGAGACAGGGGCCTTGACAGATACGCAGTATTTT.

This clone showed up just once. This chain links TRBV28 with TRBJ2-7; D perhaps matches TRBD1 (5 bases). The CDR3 totals 13 residues. Germline CDR1 and CDR2: MDHEN and SYDVKM. V lost 2 bases and J 5 bases, leaving 10 bases between the germline ends. The chain's CDR3 is CASSLVTVHEQYF. The CDR3 region has the DNA TGTGCCAGCAGTTTAGTGACAGTCCACGAGCAGTACTTC.

V is TRBV5-6 and J is TRBJ2-4, with 9 bases fitting TRBD2. Germline V gene sequence: CDR1 SGHDT, CDR2 YYEEEE. The CDR3 has 17 amino acids. The J segment lost 3 bases and the V segment lost 1 base, leaving 8 bases of the junction unmatched. The CDR3 sequence: CASSLTTLAGVKNIQYF. DNA for the CDR3: TGTGCCAGCAGCTTGACAACACTAGCGGGCGTCAAAAACATTCAGTACTTC. The full variable domain, rest sourced from reference TRBV5-6 and TRBJ2-4, is DAGVTQSPTHLIKTRGQQVTLRCSPKSGHDTVSWYQQALGQGPQFIFQYYEEEERQRGNFPDRFSGHQFPNYSSELNVNALLLGDSALYLCASSLTTLAGVKNIQYFGAGTRLSVL.